The rows below give T cell receptor beta chains drawn from one sample of a study of early T cells in non-severe SARS-CoV-2 infection. TCRdb recomputed calls from the 5' RACE reads with MiXCR, one row per CDR3 protein. The data hold roughly 80,000 distinct CDR3 sequences, with 5% to 6.5% observed a single time. Specimen: whole blood. The receptor source for this set is an adult who was a healthcare worker with PCR-confirmed SARS-CoV-2 infection or an uninfected control (not recorded which). Each CDR3 is given with its conserved first and last residue. A D gene is named only where the DNA matches it firmly. Expanded clones get a size class; other rows say once, few or many, or leave the size out.

d_gene: TRBD2
v_gene: TRBV5-1
j_gene: TRBJ2-3
abundance: many
CDR3nt: TGCGCCAGCAGCTTGTCTAGCGGGGACACAGATACGCAGTATTTT
CDR3aa: CASSLSSGDTDTQYF

d_gene: .
v_gene: TRBV19
j_gene: TRBJ1-1
abundance: .
CDR3nt: TGTGCCAGTAGTACCTACACTGAAGCTTTCTTT
CDR3aa: CASSTYTEAFF

d_gene: .
v_gene: TRBV28
j_gene: TRBJ2-2
abundance: .
CDR3nt: TGTGCCAGCGCCCGAAACACCGGGGAGCTGTTTTTT
CDR3aa: CASARNTGELFF

d_gene: TRBD1
v_gene: TRBV5-4
j_gene: TRBJ1-4
abundance: many
CDR3nt: TGTGCCAGCAGCCCCGACAGGGACAGGAATGAAAAACTGTTTTTT
CDR3aa: CASSPDRDRNEKLFF

d_gene: .
v_gene: TRBV5-4
j_gene: TRBJ2-1
abundance: .
CDR3nt: TGTGCCAGCAGCTTTCCGCAGGGCAATGAGCAGTTCTTC
CDR3aa: CASSFPQGNEQFF

d_gene: TRBD1
v_gene: TRBV6-5
j_gene: TRBJ2-3
abundance: many
CDR3nt: TGTGCCAGCAAACAGGGGGGCACAGATACGCAGTATTTT
CDR3aa: CASKQGGTDTQYF

d_gene: TRBD1
v_gene: TRBV7-6
j_gene: TRBJ2-7
abundance: .
CDR3nt: TGTGCCAGCAGCTTAGTTGGGACAGCGAGTTCCTACGAGCAGTACTTC
CDR3aa: CASSLVGTASSYEQYF

d_gene: .
v_gene: TRBV6-2/TRBV6-3
j_gene: TRBJ1-5
abundance: .
CDR3nt: TGTGCCAGCAGAGATCTGCGGGGGGTGAGTCAGCCCCAGCATTTT
CDR3aa: CASRDLRGVSQPQHF

d_gene: TRBD2
v_gene: TRBV3-1
j_gene: TRBJ2-7
abundance: .
CDR3nt: TGTGCCAGCAGCCAAGGAATTAGCGGGAAACCCTACGAGCAGTACTTC
CDR3aa: CASSQGISGKPYEQYF

d_gene: .
v_gene: TRBV4-2
j_gene: TRBJ1-2
abundance: .
CDR3nt: TGTGCCAGCAGCCAAGAGGACAGCTATGGCTACACCTTC
CDR3aa: CASSQEDSYGYTF

d_gene: TRBD2
v_gene: TRBV20-1
j_gene: TRBJ2-1
abundance: many
CDR3nt: TGCAGTGCTAGAACTAGCGGGGCATCCTACAATGAGCAGTTCTTC
CDR3aa: CSARTSGASYNEQFF

d_gene: .
v_gene: TRBV6-5
j_gene: TRBJ2-2
abundance: .
CDR3nt: TGTGCCAGCACGCGGCGGGAAGCCGGGGAGCTGTTTTTT
CDR3aa: CASTRREAGELFF

d_gene: .
v_gene: TRBV20-1
j_gene: TRBJ1-6
abundance: .
CDR3nt: TGCAGTGCCCGCTCGGGGGGAAGCTCCTATAATTCACCCCTCCACTTT
CDR3aa: CSARSGGSSYNSPLHF

d_gene: TRBD2
v_gene: TRBV20-1
j_gene: TRBJ2-7
abundance: few
CDR3nt: TGCAGTGCTAGAGATCCGGGACTAGCGGGAGCTTACGAGCAGTACTTC
CDR3aa: CSARDPGLAGAYEQYF

d_gene: .
v_gene: TRBV18
j_gene: TRBJ1-3
abundance: .
CDR3nt: TGTGCCAGCTCACCTCGCCATCAGGGCCACGAAAACACCATATATTTT
CDR3aa: CASSPRHQGHENTIYF

d_gene: TRBD2
v_gene: TRBV15
j_gene: TRBJ2-1
abundance: few
CDR3nt: TGTGCCACCAGCAAAAAGCGGGGGGACTTCAATGAGCAGTTCTTC
CDR3aa: CATSKKRGDFNEQFF

d_gene: TRBD1
v_gene: TRBV7-6
j_gene: TRBJ2-1
abundance: many
CDR3nt: TGTGCCAGCAGCAAACGGACAGGGGAGGATGAGCAGTTCTTC
CDR3aa: CASSKRTGEDEQFF

d_gene: .
v_gene: TRBV20-1
j_gene: TRBJ2-6
abundance: .
CDR3nt: TGCAGTGCTAGACCCAACTCTGGGGCCAACGTCCTGACTTTC
CDR3aa: CSARPNSGANVLTF

d_gene: TRBD1
v_gene: TRBV6-5
j_gene: TRBJ1-1
abundance: many
CDR3nt: TGTGCCAGCAGTTATGACAGGGACACTGAAGCTTTCTTT
CDR3aa: CASSYDRDTEAFF

d_gene: .
v_gene: TRBV6-5
j_gene: TRBJ1-1
abundance: few
CDR3nt: TGTGCCAGCAGTTCTTGGGCTGAAGCTTTCTTT
CDR3aa: CASSSWAEAFF

d_gene: TRBD1
v_gene: TRBV7-6
j_gene: TRBJ1-1
abundance: many
CDR3nt: TGTGCCAGCAGCTCGGACAGGGTGACTGAAGCTTTCTTT
CDR3aa: CASSSDRVTEAFF

d_gene: TRBD1
v_gene: TRBV12-3/TRBV12-4
j_gene: TRBJ1-4
abundance: many
CDR3nt: TGTGCCAGCAGGGGGACAGGGGAGGAAAAACTGTTTTTT
CDR3aa: CASRGTGEEKLFF

d_gene: TRBD1
v_gene: TRBV20-1
j_gene: TRBJ2-5
abundance: many
CDR3nt: TGCAGTGCGATCCTACAGGGGGCTTGGGAGACCCAGTACTTC
CDR3aa: CSAILQGAWETQYF

d_gene: TRBD1
v_gene: TRBV2
j_gene: TRBJ2-1
abundance: few
CDR3nt: TGTGCCAGCAATTACGGACAGGGGAGAGGTAATGAGCAGTTCTTC
CDR3aa: CASNYGQGRGNEQFF

d_gene: TRBD2
v_gene: TRBV6-1
j_gene: TRBJ2-1
abundance: .
CDR3nt: TGTGCCAGCAGACCCAACGCACGGGAGGGCCCTAGGAATGAGCAGTTCTTC
CDR3aa: CASRPNAREGPRNEQFF

d_gene: .
v_gene: TRBV27
j_gene: TRBJ2-7
abundance: many
CDR3nt: TGTGCCAGCAGTCCCCAGCCACGAGGCGCCTACGAGCAGTACTTC
CDR3aa: CASSPQPRGAYEQYF

d_gene: TRBD2
v_gene: TRBV6-4
j_gene: TRBJ2-3
abundance: few
CDR3nt: TGTGCCAGCAGACAGACTAGCGGGGGGAGCACAGATACGCAGTATTTT
CDR3aa: CASRQTSGGSTDTQYF

d_gene: .
v_gene: TRBV6-5
j_gene: TRBJ1-5
abundance: few
CDR3nt: TGTGCCAGCAGTCCCAGACAGGATAGCAATCAGCCCCAGCATTTT
CDR3aa: CASSPRQDSNQPQHF

d_gene: .
v_gene: TRBV5-1
j_gene: TRBJ1-4
abundance: many
CDR3nt: TGCGCCAGCAGCCGCTCGGACGGGCCAACTAATGAAAAACTGTTTTTT
CDR3aa: CASSRSDGPTNEKLFF

d_gene: TRBD1
v_gene: TRBV7-6
j_gene: TRBJ2-3
abundance: many
CDR3nt: TGTGCCAGCAGTTCGGACAGGAGAAGCACAGATACGCAGTATTTT
CDR3aa: CASSSDRRSTDTQYF

d_gene: TRBD1
v_gene: TRBV7-6
j_gene: TRBJ1-5
abundance: .
CDR3nt: TGTGCCAGCAGCACCGGACAGGGGGTTGGGCAGCCCCAGCATTTT
CDR3aa: CASSTGQGVGQPQHF

d_gene: .
v_gene: TRBV10-2
j_gene: TRBJ2-1
abundance: few
CDR3nt: TGCGCCAGCAGTGATAGCAGCTACAATGAGCAGTTCTTC
CDR3aa: CASSDSSYNEQFF

d_gene: .
v_gene: TRBV5-4
j_gene: TRBJ1-2
abundance: few
CDR3nt: TGTGCCAGCAGCTTGGGTTATGCAGGGCAGCCTGGCTACACCTTC
CDR3aa: CASSLGYAGQPGYTF

d_gene: TRBD1
v_gene: TRBV24-1
j_gene: TRBJ1-5
abundance: medium-sized
CDR3nt: TGTGCCACCAGTGATTCTCGGACAGGGGACTATCAGCCCCAGCATTTT
CDR3aa: CATSDSRTGDYQPQHF

d_gene: .
v_gene: TRBV6-5
j_gene: TRBJ2-7
abundance: few
CDR3nt: TGTGCCAGCAGTTACGGGGGGGCCCGGAGCGAGCAGTACTTC
CDR3aa: CASSYGGARSEQYF

d_gene: .
v_gene: TRBV20-1
j_gene: TRBJ2-7
abundance: many
CDR3nt: TGCAGTGCTATTCCCAGGGAACCCTACGAGCAGTACTTC
CDR3aa: CSAIPREPYEQYF

d_gene: .
v_gene: TRBV18
j_gene: TRBJ2-3
abundance: many
CDR3nt: TGTGCCAGCTCACCCGGGATAGCAGATACGCAGTATTTT
CDR3aa: CASSPGIADTQYF

d_gene: TRBD2
v_gene: TRBV24-1
j_gene: TRBJ2-3
abundance: .
CDR3nt: TGTGCCACCAGCCTCGGTAGCGGGAGCACGCATACGCAGTATTTT
CDR3aa: CATSLGSGSTHTQYF

d_gene: .
v_gene: TRBV7-5
j_gene: TRBJ1-6
abundance: .
CDR3nt: .
CDR3aa: CISVSEALFRTAGETYNSPLHF

d_gene: TRBD1
v_gene: TRBV4-3
j_gene: TRBJ1-2
abundance: many
CDR3nt: TGCGCCAGCAGCAGGACAGGGGGCGGCTACACCTTC
CDR3aa: CASSRTGGGYTF

d_gene: .
v_gene: TRBV7-2
j_gene: TRBJ1-6
abundance: .
CDR3nt: TGTGCCAGCAGGGAGAGACAGGACAAGATTAATTCACCCCTCCACTTT
CDR3aa: CASRERQDKINSPLHF

d_gene: TRBD2
v_gene: TRBV18
j_gene: TRBJ2-7
abundance: many
CDR3nt: TGTGCCAGCTCACCACGGAGCGGGAGCCCCTACGAGCAGTACTTC
CDR3aa: CASSPRSGSPYEQYF

d_gene: .
v_gene: TRBV11-2
j_gene: TRBJ2-2
abundance: .
CDR3nt: TGTGCCAGCAGCTTGAGAACAACTGGCGGGGAGCTGTTTTTT
CDR3aa: CASSLRTTGGELFF

d_gene: .
v_gene: TRBV6-6
j_gene: TRBJ2-5
abundance: many
CDR3nt: TGTGCCAGCAGTTCAGGTCGGGAGACCCAGTACTTC
CDR3aa: CASSSGRETQYF

d_gene: .
v_gene: TRBV6-5
j_gene: TRBJ1-2
abundance: .
CDR3nt: TGTGCCAGCAGGATCCCAGGGGTTAGCTATGGCTACACCTTC
CDR3aa: CASRIPGVSYGYTF

d_gene: .
v_gene: TRBV18
j_gene: TRBJ2-7
abundance: many
CDR3nt: TGTGCCAGCTCACCCAGGGACTTTTACGAGCAGTACTTC
CDR3aa: CASSPRDFYEQYF

d_gene: .
v_gene: TRBV7-2
j_gene: TRBJ2-4
abundance: many
CDR3nt: TGTGCCAGCAGCTTGGGGTCACAAATGAAAAACATTCAGTACTTC
CDR3aa: CASSLGSQMKNIQYF

d_gene: .
v_gene: TRBV20-1
j_gene: TRBJ2-7
abundance: many
CDR3nt: TGCAGTGCTAGACGACAGGCCGATAACTACGAGCAGTACTTC
CDR3aa: CSARRQADNYEQYF

d_gene: .
v_gene: TRBV3-1
j_gene: TRBJ2-7
abundance: .
CDR3nt: TGTGCCAGCAGCCATGGCAGCTACGAGCAGTACTTC
CDR3aa: CASSHGSYEQYF

d_gene: .
v_gene: TRBV7-7
j_gene: TRBJ2-5
abundance: .
CDR3nt: TGTGCCAGCAGCTTCGGCAGGGTACAAGAGACCCAGTACTTC
CDR3aa: CASSFGRVQETQYF

d_gene: .
v_gene: TRBV18
j_gene: TRBJ2-5
abundance: many
CDR3nt: TGTGCCAGCTCTCTACAGGGCCCATACACAGAGACCCAGTACTTC
CDR3aa: CASSLQGPYTETQYF

d_gene: TRBD1
v_gene: TRBV20-1
j_gene: TRBJ1-2
abundance: many
CDR3nt: TGCAGTGCTAGCTCCGGGACAGCTGGCTACACCTTC
CDR3aa: CSASSGTAGYTF

d_gene: .
v_gene: TRBV29-1
j_gene: TRBJ1-1
abundance: .
CDR3nt: TGCAGCGTCCAAGGACAGATTAACACTGAAGCTTTCTTT
CDR3aa: CSVQGQINTEAFF

d_gene: TRBD2
v_gene: TRBV10-3
j_gene: TRBJ2-7
abundance: few
CDR3nt: TGTGCCATCAGGGGACTAGCTAGCTCCTACGAGCAGTACTTC
CDR3aa: CAIRGLASSYEQYF

d_gene: TRBD2
v_gene: TRBV7-9
j_gene: TRBJ2-1
abundance: .
CDR3nt: TGTGCCAGCAGCGAGGGACTAGCGGGAGCTTTTGTTCATGAGCAGTTCTTC
CDR3aa: CASSEGLAGAFVHEQFF